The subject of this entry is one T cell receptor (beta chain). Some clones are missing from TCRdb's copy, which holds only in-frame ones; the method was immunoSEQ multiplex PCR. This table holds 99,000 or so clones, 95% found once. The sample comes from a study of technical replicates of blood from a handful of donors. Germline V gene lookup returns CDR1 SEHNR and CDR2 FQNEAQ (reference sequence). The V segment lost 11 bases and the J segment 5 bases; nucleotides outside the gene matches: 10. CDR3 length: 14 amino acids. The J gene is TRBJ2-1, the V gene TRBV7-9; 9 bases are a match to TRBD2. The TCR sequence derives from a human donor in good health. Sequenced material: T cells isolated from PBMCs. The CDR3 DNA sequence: TGTGCCGGCCTTTTAGCGGGAGTGGACAATGAGCAGTTCTTC. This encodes CAGLLAGVDNEQFF.